This is a list of T cell receptor beta chains from one sample in a study of T cells in Graves' hyperthyroidism and ophthalmopathy. Each CDR3 protein gets one entry after TCRdb re-called the multiplex PCR reads with MiXCR. The sample comprises about 600,000 distinct CDR3 sequences, around 14% of which are singletons, and about 7% rests with the top ten. Sequenced input: blood. The origin of the receptors is a woman between 18 and 29 years old with Graves' ophthalmopathy. Each CDR3 is given with its conserved first and last residue.

J	V	CDR3
TRBJ2-3	TRBV10-3	CAISEGLAVNTDTQYF
TRBJ2-1	TRBV6-5	CASSYSVGAYNEQFF
TRBJ2-2	TRBV4-1	CASSQDFGQWTGELFF
TRBJ2-5	TRBV4-1	CASSHQVGGRETQYF
TRBJ2-3	TRBV6-1	CASTSGLAPRGFETQYF
TRBJ1-1	TRBV27	CASSLSGTGEGTEAFF
TRBJ1-1	TRBV4-1	CASRSRGGTAEAFF
TRBJ2-7	TRBV7-2	CASRLRLAGAYEQYF
TRBJ2-4	TRBV2	CASSADSKKNIQYF
TRBJ1-4	TRBV19	CASSIDQHEKLFF
TRBJ2-5	TRBV7-9	CASSLGTSGMKYF